This is a list of T cell receptor beta chains from one sample in a study of technical replicates of blood from a few donors. Here immunoSEQ multiplex PCR was the method, and the copy in TCRdb shows in-frame clones only, minus some. The data hold roughly 70,000 clones, with roughly 94% observed a single time. Specimen: T cells isolated from PBMCs. These receptor sequences come from a human donor in good health. Each CDR3 is given with its conserved first and last residue. A D gene is named only where the DNA matches it firmly. Clone size appears in some rows only: once, few, many, or a class for an expanded clone.

>TRBV7-2|TRBJ2-5|NA|TRBD1
TGTGCCAGCAGCCCCACCCGACAGGGAGAGACCCAGTACTTC
CASSPTRQGETQYF
>TRBV2|TRBJ2-1|NA|NA
TGTGCCAGCCCGGGTATGGAGACCACCTACAATGAGCAGTTCTTC
CASPGMETTYNEQFF
>TRBV7-2|TRBJ2-7|NA|NA
TGTGCCAGCAGCTTAGCCTTTTCGGTAACCTACGAGCAGTACTTC
CASSLAFSVTYEQYF
>TRBV2|TRBJ2-3|NA|NA
TGTGCCAGCAGTAGGAGCGGAACCACAGATACGCAGTATTTT
CASSRSGTTDTQYF
>TRBV28|TRBJ2-7|NA|TRBD1
TGTGCCAGCAGTTCCCGACAGGGGGAGGTTAGGCAGTACTTC
CASSSRQGEVRQYF
>TRBV19|TRBJ1-1|once|NA
TGTGCCAGTAGTAAATTGACGGGGAACACTGAAGCTTTCTTT
CASSKLTGNTEAFF
>TRBV13|TRBJ1-4|NA|TRBD1
TGTGCCAGCAGTCATACCCGACAGGGTCTTAATGAAAAACTGTTTTTT
CASSHTRQGLNEKLFF
>TRBV5-1|TRBJ2-7|NA|TRBD2
TGCGCCAGCAGCTTGGGGGGTCTAGCGGGAGTGTTCTACGAGCAGTACTTC
CASSLGGLAGVFYEQYF
>TRBV7-3|TRBJ1-1|NA|NA
TGTGCCAGCAGGGCTAATAGAGGGAACACTGAAGCTTTCTTT
CASRANRGNTEAFF
>TRBV4-2|TRBJ2-1|once|TRBD2
TGTGCCAGCAGCCCCGGGGAGGGTGAATACAATGAGCAGTTCTTC
CASSPGEGEYNEQFF
>TRBV5-1|TRBJ2-7|NA|NA
TGCGCCAGCAGCTTGGACAGGGTTTTTGTCGAGCAGTACTTC
CASSLDRVFVEQYF
>TRBV10-3|TRBJ2-1|NA|TRBD2
TGTGCCATCAGTGACCCTAGCGGGAGGTCGTACAATGAGCAGTTCTTC
CAISDPSGRSYNEQFF
>TRBV19|TRBJ1-1|NA|NA
TGTGCCAGTACCCAAGGGACTGCGAACACTGAAGCTTTCTTT
CASTQGTANTEAFF
>TRBV30|TRBJ1-4|NA|TRBD1
TGTGCCTCAACTGGGGGACAGGGGGCGAGGGAAAAACTGTTTTTT
CASTGGQGAREKLFF
>TRBV5-1|TRBJ2-1|NA|NA
TGCGCCAGCAGCTTGATTGGCAGGGCCCCCTACAATGAGCAGTTCTTC
CASSLIGRAPYNEQFF
>TRBV4-2|TRBJ1-2|NA|NA
TGTGCCAGCAGCCAAGTCCTGACAGATCATTACACCTTC
CASSQVLTDHYTF
>TRBV21-1|TRBJ1-5|NA|NA
TGTGCCAGCAGCATTCCAGGGGCAGGTCAGCCCCAGCATTTT
CASSIPGAGQPQHF
>TRBV15|TRBJ2-7|once|NA
TGTGCCACCAGCAGAGATTTCGGGTACGAGCAGTACTTC
CATSRDFGYEQYF
>TRBV5-4|TRBJ2-3|NA|NA
TGTGCCAGCAGCCCCTCCATGAAGCGGAGCACAGATACGCAGTATTTT
CASSPSMKRSTDTQYF
>TRBV4-3|TRBJ2-1|once|TRBD2
TGCGCCAGCAGCCAGGGGATTAGCGGGAGGGGTGGCAATGAGCAGTTCTTC
CASSQGISGRGGNEQFF
>TRBV6-5|TRBJ2-7|NA|NA
TGTGCCATCTATAGCGGAGCCCCCTACGAGCAGTACTTC
CAIYSGAPYEQYF
>TRBV6-1|TRBJ1-1|NA|TRBD1
TGTGCCAGCAGTCGACAGGGGGCGTACACTGAAGCTTTCTTT
CASSRQGAYTEAFF
>TRBV28|TRBJ2-2|once|TRBD1
TGTGCCAGCAGAAATAGGGGGCTAGACGGCGGGGAGCTGTTTTTT
CASRNRGLDGGELFF
>TRBV11-3|TRBJ2-5|NA|TRBD2
TGTGCCAGCAGCCCGACTAGCGGGAGTGAGACCCAGTACTTC
CASSPTSGSETQYF
>TRBV6-5|TRBJ1-2|NA|NA
TGTGCCAGCACCTCCAGGGACTATGGCTACACCTTC
CASTSRDYGYTF
>TRBV5-1|TRBJ2-7|NA|TRBD2
TGCGCCAGCAGCCCGGCGGGGGTATACGAGCAGTACTTC
CASSPAGVYEQYF
>TRBV11-2|TRBJ2-7|NA|TRBD2
TGTGCCAGCAGTGCGGCACTAGCGGAAACCTACGAGCAGTACTTC
CASSAALAETYEQYF
>TRBV19|TRBJ1-4|once|TRBD1
TGTGCCAGTTCCTACAGGGGGTCTAATGAAAAACTGTTTTTT
CASSYRGSNEKLFF
>TRBV9|TRBJ1-2|NA|NA
TGTGCCAGCAGCGGCAGGGTTGGCTACACCTTC
CASSGRVGYTF
>TRBV13|TRBJ2-1|NA|TRBD2
TGTGCCAGCAGCTTAGAATTAGCGGGTAACAATGAGCAGTTCTTC
CASSLELAGNNEQFF
>TRBV7-9|TRBJ1-5|once|NA
TGTGCCAGCAGCGGACAGAGGGGCAATCAGCCCCAGCATTTT
CASSGQRGNQPQHF
>TRBV6-5|TRBJ1-2|NA|NA
TGTGCCAGCAGTTACTCGACTAACGGGAACTATGGCTACACCTTC
CASSYSTNGNYGYTF
>TRBV10-3|TRBJ1-3|NA|NA
TGTGCCATCAGGCTTCCGGAGTCCGGAAACACCATATATTTT
CAIRLPESGNTIYF
>TRBV9|TRBJ2-7|NA|NA
TGTGCCAGCAGCGTGTCACGGGAGCCATTGAGCGAGCAGTACTTC
CASSVSREPLSEQYF
>TRBV19|TRBJ2-1|NA|TRBD2
TGTGCCGTAGCGGGAGTTGGGTACAATGAGCAGTTCTTC
CAVAGVGYNEQFF
>TRBV9|TRBJ2-7|NA|TRBD2
TGTGCCAGCAGCCAATCCGGCGGCGGGGGGTACGAGCAGTACTTC
CASSQSGGGGYEQYF
>TRBV7-8|TRBJ1-1|NA|NA
TGTGCCAGCAGCTTAGCCACTACAGGGAGCACTGAAGCTTTCTTT
CASSLATTGSTEAFF
>TRBV9|TRBJ1-4|NA|NA
TGTGCCAGCAGCGCCGACAGTATGGCTAATGAAAAACTGTTTTTT
CASSADSMANEKLFF
>TRBV28|TRBJ2-7|NA|TRBD1
TGTGCCAGCACCTGGACAGGGGGCGAGTACGAGCAGTACTTC
CASTWTGGEYEQYF
>TRBV11-3|TRBJ2-2|NA|NA
TGTGCCAGCAGCTTAGCGGGGGGCGCGTTCGGGGAGCTGTTTTTT
CASSLAGGAFGELFF
>TRBV4-3|TRBJ2-2|NA|TRBD2
TGCGCCAGCAGCCAAGAACTCACCGGGACTAGGCGTTTCGGGGAGCTGTTTTTT
CASSQELTGTRRFGELFF
>TRBV5-1|TRBJ1-1|NA|TRBD1
TGCGCCAGCAGCCATGACAGGGGGACTGAAGCTTTCTTT
CASSHDRGTEAFF
>TRBV28|TRBJ1-2|once|NA
TGTGCCAGCAGTTCTAACCCCGGACATATTTATGGCTACACCTTC
CASSSNPGHIYGYTF
>TRBV7-8|TRBJ1-5|NA|NA
TGTGCCAGCAGCTCACAGGTTTTACAGCCCCAGCATTTT
CASSSQVLQPQHF
>TRBV11-2|TRBJ2-3|NA|NA
TGTGCCAGCAGCTTAGCTTTCATTAGCGGTAAAAACACAGATACGCAGTATTTT
CASSLAFISGKNTDTQYF
>TRBV28|TRBJ2-2|NA|TRBD2
TGTGCCTCGACTAGCGCCTCGAACACCGGGGAGCTGTTTTTT
CASTSASNTGELFF
>TRBV2|TRBJ2-5|NA|TRBD2
TGTGCCAGCAGTGGACTAGCGGGCAGGGGGGAGACCCAGTACTTC
CASSGLAGRGETQYF
>TRBV19|TRBJ1-3|NA|NA
TGTGCCAGTAGTAGCAGGGGTAGGTCTGGAAACACCATATATTTT
CASSSRGRSGNTIYF
>TRBV27|TRBJ2-2|NA|TRBD1
TGTGCCAGCAGCCTTAACAGGGGATGGGCCGGGGAGCTGTTTTTT
CASSLNRGWAGELFF
>TRBV10-3|TRBJ2-5|NA|NA
TGTGCCATCAGTGAGTCTAGGACAGAAGAGACCCAGTACTTC
CAISESRTEETQYF
>TRBV6-5|TRBJ2-1|once|TRBD2
TGTGCCAGCAGTTATTCAGGCGGGAGGTCCTACAATGAGCAGTTCTTC
CASSYSGGRSYNEQFF
>TRBV4-2|TRBJ2-5|NA|NA
TGTGCCAGCAGCCAAGAGCGGCTAGTCGAAGAGACCCAGTACTTC
CASSQERLVEETQYF
>TRBV4-1|TRBJ2-5|NA|NA
TGCGCCAGCAGCCAGACAACTAGCACGGAGACCCAGTACTTC
CASSQTTSTETQYF
>TRBV11-2|TRBJ1-1|NA|NA
TGTGCCAGCAGCTTAGTGGGGGGGAGGAGTACTGAAGCTTTCTTT
CASSLVGGRSTEAFF
>TRBV6-6|TRBJ2-2|NA|NA
TGTGCCAGCAGTTACCTAAACACCGGGGAGCTGTTTTTT
CASSYLNTGELFF
>TRBV5-1|TRBJ1-3|NA|TRBD1
TGCGCCAGCAGCTTGGATGGGACAGGGGCCACTGGAAACACCATATATTTT
CASSLDGTGATGNTIYF
>TRBV6-6|TRBJ1-2|NA|NA
TGTGCCAGCAGTTACGCAGGGGACCCCTTATATGGCTACACCTTC
CASSYAGDPLYGYTF
>TRBV6-5|TRBJ2-2|few|NA
TGTGCCAGCAGTTTCGGGGGGAACACCGGGGAGCTGTTTTTT
CASSFGGNTGELFF
>TRBV2|TRBJ1-5|NA|NA
TGTGCCAGCAGTGAATTTGGGTTGGCGAGGAGCAATCAGCCCCAGCATTTT
CASSEFGLARSNQPQHF
>TRBV11-3|TRBJ2-6|NA|NA
TGTGCCAGCAGCGGGTGGGGGGAACAGTACTCTGGGGCCAACGTCCTGACTTTC
CASSGWGEQYSGANVLTF